The rows below give T cell receptor beta chains drawn from one sample of a study of blood T cell repertoires in COVID-19. The protocol was immunoSEQ multiplex PCR, while the TCRdb copy is restricted to in-frame clones and leaves out a portion. Among 75,000 or so clones listed, 65% to 85% were seen once. Sample: peripheral blood. These receptors all come from a man aged 55 to 70 with active or convalescent COVID-19. Each CDR3 is given with its conserved first and last residue. The order of the fields is V gene, clone size, D gene, J gene, CDR3 protein, CDR3 DNA. A D gene is named only where the DNA matches it firmly. Not every row has a clone size; where given, it reads once, few, many or a size class.

>TRBV10-3|few|.|TRBJ1-1
CAISASNTEAFF
TGTGCCATCAGTGCATCGAACACTGAAGCTTTCTTT
>TRBV10-3|few|TRBD1|TRBJ1-4
CAISAAKQGMGLFF
TGTGCCATCAGCGCGGCCAAACAGGGGATGGGTCTGTTTTTT
>TRBV10-2|.|TRBD1|TRBJ1-4
CASSDRGGGATNEKLFF
TGCGCCAGCAGTGATCGTGGAGGGGGCGCAACTAATGAAAAACTGTTTTTT
>TRBV13|.|TRBD1|TRBJ2-7
CASRNTGGSSYEQYF
TGTGCCAGCAGAAATACAGGGGGTAGCTCCTACGAGCAGTACTTC
>TRBV12-3/TRBV12-4|.|TRBD1|TRBJ1-1
CASGTGENTEAFF
TGTGCCAGCGGGACAGGCGAGAACACTGAAGCTTTCTTT
>TRBV18|.|TRBD1|TRBJ1-4
CASSPRTGLVGPGEKLFF
TGTGCCAGCTCACCAAGGACAGGCCTGGTTGGTCCGGGTGAAAAACTGTTTTTT
>TRBV6-5|.|TRBD1|TRBJ1-5
CASSWDRGNQPQHF
TGTGCCAGCAGTTGGGACAGGGGCAATCAGCCCCAGCATTTT
>TRBV7-6|.|TRBD2|TRBJ2-1
CASSFQRGLRDEQFF
TGTGCCAGCAGCTTCCAGCGGGGACTTAGGGATGAGCAGTTCTTC
>TRBV2|.|TRBD2|TRBJ2-5
CASSDTGDYRTQYF
TGTGCCAGCAGTGACACCGGGGACTACAGGACCCAGTACTTC
>TRBV5-4|.|TRBD1|TRBJ1-6
CASSALQGSGPSPLHF
TGTGCCAGCAGCGCCCTACAGGGGAGCGGGCCTTCACCCCTCCACTTT
>TRBV7-2|.|.|TRBJ1-5
CASSDQGVNQPQHF
TGTGCCAGCAGCGATCAGGGTGTGAATCAGCCCCAGCATTTT
>TRBV11-2|.|.|TRBJ2-3
CASSSSGETDTQYF
TGTGCCAGCAGCTCCTCCGGGGAAACAGATACGCAGTATTTT
>TRBV7-2|.|.|TRBJ2-7
CASSSMGRGEQYF
TGTGCCAGCAGCTCCATGGGGCGCGGCGAGCAGTACTTC
>TRBV19|.|TRBD1|TRBJ2-5
CASSMSDRARETQYF
TGTGCCAGTAGTATGAGTGACAGGGCAAGGGAGACCCAGTACTTC
>TRBV18|.|TRBD1|TRBJ2-5
CASSFPGQGGETQYF
TGTGCCAGCTCATTTCCGGGACAGGGCGGGGAGACCCAGTACTTC
>TRBV7-2|.|TRBD1|TRBJ2-1
CASSLALQQGAGNEQFF
TGTGCCAGCAGCTTAGCGCTACAGCAGGGGGCGGGCAATGAGCAGTTCTTC
>TRBV7-9|.|TRBD1|TRBJ2-7
CASSLTGTGILYEQYF
TGTGCCAGCAGCCTAACTGGGACAGGGATTCTCTACGAGCAGTACTTC
>TRBV5-6|.|TRBD2|TRBJ2-1
CASSLAPAGGYNEQFF
TGTGCCAGCAGCTTGGCTCCAGCGGGGGGGTACAATGAGCAGTTCTTC
>TRBV3-1/TRBV3-2|.|.|TRBJ2-2
CASSLIGGEMTTGELFF
TGTGCCAGCAGTCTCATAGGAGGGGAAATGACCACCGGGGAGCTGTTTTTT
>TRBV9|.|.|TRBJ1-6
CASSVDGRENSPLHF
TGTGCCAGCAGCGTAGACGGCAGGGAAAACTCACCCCTCCACTTT
>TRBV7-2|once|TRBD1|TRBJ1-5
CASSDRVDQPQHF
TGTGCCAGCAGCGACAGGGTCGATCAGCCCCAGCATTTT
>TRBV30|medium-sized|TRBD2|TRBJ2-1
CASTGLAGRLNEQFF
TGTGCCTCCACGGGACTAGCGGGGCGCCTCAATGAGCAGTTCTTC
>TRBV11-2|.|.|TRBJ2-2
CASSLNWTPNTGELFF
TGTGCCAGCAGCTTAAACTGGACTCCGAACACCGGGGAGCTGTTTTTT
>TRBV6-5|.|TRBD1|TRBJ1-3
CASSRDRGGNTIYF
TGTGCCAGCAGTCGGGACAGGGGGGGAAACACCATATATTTT
>TRBV27|.|TRBD1|TRBJ2-7
CASGSGPGGYEQYF
TGTGCCAGCGGATCAGGGCCAGGGGGTTACGAGCAGTACTTC
>TRBV3-1/TRBV3-2|.|.|TRBJ2-4
CASSQGDVSLAKNIQYF
TGTGCCAGCAGCCAAGGCGATGTGTCGCTGGCCAAAAACATTCAGTACTTC
>TRBV12-3/TRBV12-4|.|TRBD1|TRBJ1-2
CASSTGAPYGYTF
TGTGCCAGCAGTACAGGGGCCCCCTATGGCTACACCTTC
>TRBV7-8|few|.|TRBJ1-6
CASSFDQGYYNSPLHF
TGTGCCAGCAGCTTCGACCAGGGGTACTATAATTCACCCCTCCACTTT
>TRBV5-8|.|TRBD2|TRBJ2-1
CASSPRLAGGHEQFF
TGTGCCAGCAGCCCGAGACTAGCGGGGGGGCATGAGCAGTTCTTC
>TRBV3-1/TRBV3-2|once|.|TRBJ1-2
CASSTPGNFLSGYTF
TGTGCCAGCAGCACCCCAGGGAATTTCCTTTCTGGCTACACCTTC
>TRBV4-3|.|.|TRBJ1-3
CASKLRTEPREGGNTIYF
TGCGCCAGCAAATTAAGGACGGAACCTCGGGAGGGTGGAAACACCATATATTTT
>TRBV4-3|few|.|TRBJ1-5
CASSQDVTAYSNQPQHF
TGCGCCAGCAGCCAAGACGTAACTGCTTATAGCAATCAGCCCCAGCATTTT
>TRBV7-2|.|.|TRBJ2-5
CASSLRPSAGQETQYF
TGTGCCAGCAGTTTAAGGCCTTCTGCGGGGCAAGAGACCCAGTACTTC
>TRBV6-5|.|TRBD1|TRBJ1-4
CASRLGGAGEKLFF
TGTGCCAGCAGATTAGGGGGCGCCGGGGAAAAACTGTTTTTT
>TRBV15|.|TRBD2|TRBJ2-3
CATSRGLAGDTQYF
TGTGCCACCAGCAGGGGACTAGCGGGAGATACGCAGTATTTT
>TRBV3-1/TRBV3-2|.|.|TRBJ1-2
CASSQGFGAGLAGFYGYTF
TGTGCCAGCAGCCAGGGATTCGGGGCGGGACTTGCAGGGTTCTATGGCTACACCTTC
>TRBV27|.|TRBD1|TRBJ2-6
CASSPGTGGPGANVLTF
TGTGCCAGCAGTCCCGGGACAGGGGGGCCTGGGGCCAACGTCCTGACTTTC
>TRBV29-1|.|.|TRBJ1-5
CSVDVAGAGQPQHF
TGCAGCGTGGATGTAGCGGGGGCGGGTCAGCCCCAGCATTTT
>TRBV3-1/TRBV3-2|.|TRBD1|TRBJ2-3
CASSHTGTGRDTQYF
TGTGCCAGCAGCCACACCGGGACAGGGAGGGATACGCAGTATTTT
>TRBV5-1|.|TRBD1|TRBJ1-4
CASSLGQGYEKLFF
TGCGCCAGCAGCTTGGGACAGGGGTATGAAAAACTGTTTTTT
>TRBV6-1|few|TRBD1|TRBJ1-5
CASSETRGRGNQPQHF
TGTGCCAGCAGTGAAACCAGGGGGCGCGGCAATCAGCCCCAGCATTTT
>TRBV14|.|.|TRBJ1-1
CASSPMMDTEAFF
TGTGCCAGCAGCCCTATGATGGACACTGAAGCTTTCTTT
>TRBV3-1/TRBV3-2|.|TRBD1|TRBJ2-6
CASSWTGVGANVLTF
TGTGCCAGCAGCTGGACAGGGGTGGGGGCCAACGTCCTGACTTTC
>TRBV11-3|.|.|TRBJ2-7
CASSLDRRAEQYF
TGTGCCAGCAGCTTAGATCGCAGGGCCGAGCAGTACTTC
>TRBV6-1|.|.|TRBJ2-5
CASSDRDMGTQYF
TGTGCCAGCAGTGACCGGGACATGGGGACCCAGTACTTC
>TRBV30|once|.|TRBJ1-1
CAWGTATEAFF
TGTGCCTGGGGGACTGCGACTGAAGCTTTCTTT
>TRBV7-2|.|TRBD2|TRBJ2-3
CASSLAPAGGPTDTQYF
TGTGCCAGCAGCTTAGCGCCAGCGGGGGGGCCGACAGATACGCAGTATTTT
>TRBV2|few|.|TRBJ1-1
CASSEVREAFF
TGTGCCAGCAGTGAAGTCAGGGAAGCTTTCTTT